One TCR beta chain is described in this entry. Antigen specificity is unknown. With 60 Vbeta and 13 Jbeta primers, the PCR was carried out. Profiled with immunoSEQ multiplex PCR; TCRdb holds only in-frame clones, not every one. The sample has about 97,000 clones; around 79% are singletons. Germline V gene sequence: CDR1 SGHTA, CDR2 FQGNSA. The V end lost 4 bases, the J end lost 5 bases, and 15 bases lay between the germline ends. The CDR3 contains 15 residues. The sample comes from a study of cytomegalovirus exposure and HLA in healthy donors. The study's findings and limits: Accurate HLA-A and HLA-B prediction from TCR beta sequences was reported for most subjects.

The V gene is TRBV7-2, the J gene TRBJ1-5; D perhaps matches TRBD1 (6 bases). The sequence was obtained from a middle-aged woman in good health and CMV-seronegative. The sample taken for sequencing was PBMCs. The CDR3 is CASSSTETGYQPQHF. The DNA for the CDR3 is TGTGCCAGCAGCTCAACCGAAACAGGGTATCAGCCCCAGCATTTT. The complete variable domain, with remaining parts taken from reference TRBV7-2 and TRBJ1-5, reads GAGVSQSPSNKVTEKGKDVELRCDPISGHTALYWYRQSLGQGLEFLIYFQGNSAPDKSGLPSDRFSAERTGGSVSTLTIQRTQQEDSAVYLCASSSTETGYQPQHFGDGTRLSIL.